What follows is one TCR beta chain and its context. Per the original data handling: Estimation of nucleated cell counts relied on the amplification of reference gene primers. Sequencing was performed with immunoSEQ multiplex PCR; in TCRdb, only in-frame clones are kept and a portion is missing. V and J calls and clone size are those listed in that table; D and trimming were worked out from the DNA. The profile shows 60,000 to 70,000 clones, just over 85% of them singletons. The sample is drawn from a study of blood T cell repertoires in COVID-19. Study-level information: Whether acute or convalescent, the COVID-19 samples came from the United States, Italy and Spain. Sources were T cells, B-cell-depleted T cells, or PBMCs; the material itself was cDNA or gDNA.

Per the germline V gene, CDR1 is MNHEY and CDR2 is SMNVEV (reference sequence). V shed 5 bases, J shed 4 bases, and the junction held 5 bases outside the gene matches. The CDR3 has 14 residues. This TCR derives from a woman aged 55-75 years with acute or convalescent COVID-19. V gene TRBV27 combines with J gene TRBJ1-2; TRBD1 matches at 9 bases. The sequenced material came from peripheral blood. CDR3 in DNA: TGTGCCAGCAGTCCCACAGGGGGCGGCTATGGCTACACCTTC. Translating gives CASSPTGGGYGYTF.